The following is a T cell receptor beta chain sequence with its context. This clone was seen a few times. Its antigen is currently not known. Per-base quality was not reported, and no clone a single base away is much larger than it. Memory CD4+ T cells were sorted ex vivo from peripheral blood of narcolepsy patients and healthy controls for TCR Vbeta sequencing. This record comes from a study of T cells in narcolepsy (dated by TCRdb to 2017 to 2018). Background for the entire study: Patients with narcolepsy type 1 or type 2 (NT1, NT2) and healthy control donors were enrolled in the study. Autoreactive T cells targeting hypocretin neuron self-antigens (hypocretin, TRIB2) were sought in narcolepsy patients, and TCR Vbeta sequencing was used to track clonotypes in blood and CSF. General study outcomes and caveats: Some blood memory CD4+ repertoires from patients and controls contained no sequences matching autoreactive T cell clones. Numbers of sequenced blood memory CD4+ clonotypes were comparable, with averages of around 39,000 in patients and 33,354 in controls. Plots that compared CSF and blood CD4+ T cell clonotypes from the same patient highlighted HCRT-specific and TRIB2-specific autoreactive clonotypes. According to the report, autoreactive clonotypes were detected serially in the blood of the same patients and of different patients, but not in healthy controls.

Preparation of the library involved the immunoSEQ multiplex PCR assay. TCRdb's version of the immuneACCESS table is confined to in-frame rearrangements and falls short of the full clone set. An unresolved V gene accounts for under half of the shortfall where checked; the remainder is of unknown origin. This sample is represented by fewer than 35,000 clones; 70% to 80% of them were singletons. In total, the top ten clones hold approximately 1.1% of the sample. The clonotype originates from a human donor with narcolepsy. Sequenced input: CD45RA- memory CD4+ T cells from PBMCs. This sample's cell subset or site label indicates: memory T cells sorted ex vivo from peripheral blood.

The CDR3 reads as follows: CASSPGTSGPLTDTQYF. The base sequence is TGTGCCAGCAGCCCAGGGACTAGCGGTCCACTCACAGATACGCAGTATTTT. The chain was built from TRBV9 and TRBJ2-3; 11 of the junction bases match TRBD2. From the cysteine up to the phenylalanine, the CDR3 has a length of 17 residues. The read is trimmed to its CDR3 DNA, 51 bases read in frame from base 1. CDR1 and CDR2 (SGDLS, YYNGEE) derive from the germline V gene. For this chain, trimming is 4 bases at the V end and 2 bases at the J end, and the number of junction bases without a gene match is 9.